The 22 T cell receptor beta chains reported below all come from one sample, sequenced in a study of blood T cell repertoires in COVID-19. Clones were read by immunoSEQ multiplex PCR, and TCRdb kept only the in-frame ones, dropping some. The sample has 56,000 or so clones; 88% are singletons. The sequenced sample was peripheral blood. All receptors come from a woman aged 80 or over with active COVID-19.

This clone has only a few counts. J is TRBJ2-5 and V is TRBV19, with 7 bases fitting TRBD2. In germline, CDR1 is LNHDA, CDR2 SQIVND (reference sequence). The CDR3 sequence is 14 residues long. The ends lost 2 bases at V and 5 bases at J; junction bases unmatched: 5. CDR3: CASSIRVGGETQYF. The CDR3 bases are TGTGCCAGTAGTATACGGGTGGGGGGGGAGACCCAGTACTTC.

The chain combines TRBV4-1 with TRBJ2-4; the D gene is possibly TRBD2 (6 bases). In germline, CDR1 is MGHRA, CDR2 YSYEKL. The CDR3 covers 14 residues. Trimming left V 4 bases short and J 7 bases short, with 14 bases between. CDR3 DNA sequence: TGCGCCAGCAGCCCCCCGGCGGAGGGGAACATTCAGTACTTC. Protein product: CASSPPAEGNIQYF.

CDR3 in amino acids: CASSLTSGGAGSGHNEQFF. The CDR3 nucleotides read TGTGCCAGCAGCTTGACTAGCGGGGGGGCCGGGTCCGGGCACAATGAGCAGTTCTTC. This chain connects TRBV5-6 to TRBJ2-1; TRBD2 aligns across 13 bases. The CDR3 runs 19 residues. Germline lookup yields CDR1 SGHDT and CDR2 YYEEEE. Losses at the gene ends were 1 base for V and 5 bases for J; bases not matched to a gene: 12.

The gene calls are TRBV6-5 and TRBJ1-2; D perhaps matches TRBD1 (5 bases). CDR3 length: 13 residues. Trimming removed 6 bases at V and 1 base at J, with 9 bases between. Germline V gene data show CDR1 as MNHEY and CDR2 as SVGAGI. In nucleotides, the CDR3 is TGTGCCAGCAGCACGACAGTTAACTATGGCTACACCTTC. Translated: CASSTTVNYGYTF.

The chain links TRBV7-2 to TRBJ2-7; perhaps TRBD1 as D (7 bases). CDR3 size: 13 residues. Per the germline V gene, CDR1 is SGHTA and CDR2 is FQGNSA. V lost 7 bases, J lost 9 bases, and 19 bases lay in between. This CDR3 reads CASTPRQGGWQYF. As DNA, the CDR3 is TGTGCCAGCACCCCCCGGCAGGGGGGCTGGCAGTACTTC. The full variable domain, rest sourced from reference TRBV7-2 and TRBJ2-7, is GAGVSQSPSNKVTEKGKDVELRCDPISGHTALYWYRQSLGQGLEFLIYFQGNSAPDKSGLPSDRFSAERTGGSVSTLTIQRTQQEDSAVYLCASTPRQGGWQYFGPGTRLTVT.

In nucleotides, the CDR3 is TGTGCCTGGAGTGACGCAGGCGAGCAGTACTTC. Translation gives CAWSDAGEQYF. This chain links TRBV30 with TRBJ2-7, with D uncertain. Germline CDR1 is GTSNPN and CDR2 is SVGIG (reference sequence). V lost 1 base to trimming and J lost 6 bases, with 7 bases between them. The CDR3 has 11 amino acids.

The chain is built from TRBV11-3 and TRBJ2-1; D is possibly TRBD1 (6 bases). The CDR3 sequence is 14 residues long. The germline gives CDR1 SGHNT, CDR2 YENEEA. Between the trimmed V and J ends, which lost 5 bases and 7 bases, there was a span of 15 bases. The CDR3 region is CASSGRSQGNEQFF. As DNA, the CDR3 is TGTGCCAGCAGCGGGCGGTCCCAGGGGAATGAGCAGTTCTTC.

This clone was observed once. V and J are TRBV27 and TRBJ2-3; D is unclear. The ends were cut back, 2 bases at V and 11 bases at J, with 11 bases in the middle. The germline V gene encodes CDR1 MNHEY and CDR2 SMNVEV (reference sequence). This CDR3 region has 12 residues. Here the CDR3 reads CASSLPGLEQYF. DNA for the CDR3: TGTGCCAGCAGTTTACCGGGTCTTGAGCAGTATTTT.

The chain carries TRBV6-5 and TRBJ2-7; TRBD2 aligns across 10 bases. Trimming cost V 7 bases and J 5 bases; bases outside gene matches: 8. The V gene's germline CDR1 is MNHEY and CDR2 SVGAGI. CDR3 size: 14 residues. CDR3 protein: CASKQLAGVDEQYF. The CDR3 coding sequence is TGTGCCAGCAAGCAGCTAGCGGGGGTCGACGAGCAGTACTTC.

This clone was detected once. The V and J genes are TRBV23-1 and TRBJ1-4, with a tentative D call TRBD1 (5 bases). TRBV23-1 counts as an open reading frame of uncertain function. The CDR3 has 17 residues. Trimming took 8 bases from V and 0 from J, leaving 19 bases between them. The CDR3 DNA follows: TGCGCCAGCCTAATACGGGGGGGAAAAGCAACTAATGAAAAACTGTTTTTT. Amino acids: CASLIRGGKATNEKLFF.

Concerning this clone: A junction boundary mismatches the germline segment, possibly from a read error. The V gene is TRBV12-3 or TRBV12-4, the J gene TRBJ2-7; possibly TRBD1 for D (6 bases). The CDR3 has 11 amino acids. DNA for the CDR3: TGTGCCAGCAGTTCGGCGAGACAGGCAGATTTC. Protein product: CASSSARQADF.

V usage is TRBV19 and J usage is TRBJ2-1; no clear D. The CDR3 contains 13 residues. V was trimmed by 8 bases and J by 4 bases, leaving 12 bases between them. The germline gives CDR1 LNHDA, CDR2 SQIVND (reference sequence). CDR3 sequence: CASRVNGYNEQFF. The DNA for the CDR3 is TGTGCCAGTCGGGTTAACGGGTACAATGAGCAGTTCTTC.

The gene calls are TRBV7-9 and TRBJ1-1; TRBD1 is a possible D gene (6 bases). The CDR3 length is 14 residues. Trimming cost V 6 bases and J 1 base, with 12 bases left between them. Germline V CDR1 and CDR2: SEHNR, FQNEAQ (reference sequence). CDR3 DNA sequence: TGTGCCAGCAGTCCCGAAGGGGGGAACACTGAAGCTTTCTTT. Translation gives CASSPEGGNTEAFF.

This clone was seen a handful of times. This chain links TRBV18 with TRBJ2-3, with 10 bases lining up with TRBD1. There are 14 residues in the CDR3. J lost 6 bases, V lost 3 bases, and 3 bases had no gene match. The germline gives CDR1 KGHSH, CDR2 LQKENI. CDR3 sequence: CASSPGTGADTQYF. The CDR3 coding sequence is TGTGCCAGCTCACCGGGGACAGGGGCCGATACGCAGTATTTT. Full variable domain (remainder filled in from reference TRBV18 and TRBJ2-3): NAGVMQNPRHLVRRRGQEARLRCSPMKGHSHVYWYRQLPEEGLKFMVYLQKENIIDESGMPKERFSAEFPKEGPSILRIQQVVRGDSAAYFCASSPGTGADTQYFGPGTRLTVL.

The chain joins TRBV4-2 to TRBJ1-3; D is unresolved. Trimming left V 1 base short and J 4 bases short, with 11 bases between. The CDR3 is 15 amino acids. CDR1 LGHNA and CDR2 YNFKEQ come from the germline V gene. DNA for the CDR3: TGTGCCAGCAGCCAAGGGCCTGGTGCCGGAAACACCATATATTTT. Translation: CASSQGPGAGNTIYF.

The CDR3 here is CASSSSGGYTGELFF. CDR3 bases: TGTGCCAGCAGCTCTAGCGGGGGGTACACCGGGGAGCTGTTTTTT. This chain links TRBV7-3 with TRBJ2-2; 11 nucleotides match TRBD2. The CDR3 is made up of 15 amino acids. Germline lookup yields CDR1 SGHTA and CDR2 FQGTGA. Losses at the gene ends were 4 bases for V and 3 bases for J; bases not matched to a gene: 1.

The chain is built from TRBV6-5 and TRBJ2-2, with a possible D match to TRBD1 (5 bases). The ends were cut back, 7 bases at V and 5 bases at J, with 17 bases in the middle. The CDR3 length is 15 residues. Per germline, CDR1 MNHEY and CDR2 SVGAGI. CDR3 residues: CASTRLSGRTGELFF. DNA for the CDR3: TGTGCCAGCACCCGGTTGTCAGGGCGAACCGGGGAGCTGTTTTTT.

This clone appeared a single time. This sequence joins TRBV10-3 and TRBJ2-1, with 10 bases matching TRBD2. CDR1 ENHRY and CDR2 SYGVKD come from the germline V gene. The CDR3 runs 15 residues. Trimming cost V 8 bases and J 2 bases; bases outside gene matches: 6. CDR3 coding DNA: TGTGCCATCTCTTCCAGCGGGGGGGCCTACAATGAGCAGTTCTTC. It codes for CAISSSGGAYNEQFF.

The chain's CDR3 is CASSELAGEAYNEQFF. In nucleotides, the CDR3 is TGTGCCAGCAGTGAGTTAGCGGGTGAAGCCTACAATGAGCAGTTCTTC. This chain uses TRBV6-1 with TRBJ2-1, with 7 bases that match TRBD2. CDR1 and CDR2 from the germline V gene are MNHNS and SASEGT. Losses at the gene ends were 3 bases for V and 2 bases for J; bases not matched to a gene: 7. This CDR3 contains 16 residues.

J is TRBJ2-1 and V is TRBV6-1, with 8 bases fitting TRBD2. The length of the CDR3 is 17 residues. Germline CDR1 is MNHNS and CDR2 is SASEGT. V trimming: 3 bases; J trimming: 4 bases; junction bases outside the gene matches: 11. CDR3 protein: CASSDNWGRGAYNEQFF. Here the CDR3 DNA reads TGTGCCAGCAGTGACAACTGGGGGCGGGGGGCATACAATGAGCAGTTCTTC.

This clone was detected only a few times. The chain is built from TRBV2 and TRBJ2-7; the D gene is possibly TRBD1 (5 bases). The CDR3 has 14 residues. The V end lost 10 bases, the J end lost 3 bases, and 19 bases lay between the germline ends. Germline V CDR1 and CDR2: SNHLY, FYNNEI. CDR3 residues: CAILPLDSNYEQYF. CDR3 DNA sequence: TGTGCCATCCTCCCGCTCGACAGCAACTACGAGCAGTACTTC.

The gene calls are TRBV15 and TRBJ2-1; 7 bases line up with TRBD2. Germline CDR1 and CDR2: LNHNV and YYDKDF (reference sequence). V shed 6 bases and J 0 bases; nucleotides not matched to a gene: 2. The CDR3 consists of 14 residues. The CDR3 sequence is CATRGRASYNEQFF. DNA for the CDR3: TGTGCCACCAGAGGGAGGGCCTCCTACAATGAGCAGTTCTTC. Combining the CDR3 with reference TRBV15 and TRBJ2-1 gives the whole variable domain DAMVIQNPRYQVTQFGKPVTLSCSQTLNHNVMYWYQQKSSQAPKLLFHYYDKDFNNEADTPDNFQSRRPNTSFCFLDIRSPGLGDTAMYLCATRGRASYNEQFFGPGTRLTVL.